Sequencing of this T cell receptor (beta chain) was carried out in a study of blood T cell repertoires in COVID-19. Background on the study: PBMCs, B-cell-depleted T cells, or T cells provided the cDNA or gDNA that made up the material.

Study members were between about 18 and 100 years old and lived in 20 to 30 US regions. Two negative PCRs, clearance, or symptom resolution were required of recovered Cohort 3 donors. This CDR3 is 16 amino acids long. Unmatched junction bases numbered 11, after V lost 6 bases and J lost 4 bases. CDR1 is MNHEY, CDR2 SMNVEV, per germline (reference sequence). The authors' processing: How many nucleated cells were present was estimated from reference gene primer amplification. Sequencing used immunoSEQ multiplex PCR; TCRdb keeps in-frame clones, though not all of them. V and J calls and clone size are those listed in that table; D and trimming were worked out from the DNA. The sample shows about 250,000 clones, approximately 85% of them seen only once.

Sequencing input: PBMCs or T cells enriched from blood (not recorded which). This sequence joins TRBV27 and TRBJ1-2, with 10 nucleotides matching TRBD1. This clonotype was sampled from a woman in her thirties who had recovered from COVID-19. CDR3 sequence: CASREDRGALGYGYTF. For the CDR3, the DNA is TGTGCCAGCAGGGAGGACAGGGGGGCCTTGGGCTATGGCTACACCTTC.